Here is one T cell receptor (beta chain) with its context. Seattle's cohort entered during active infection and was followed longitudinally. Per germline, CDR1 SEHNR and CDR2 FQNEAQ (reference sequence). This CDR3 is built from 12 residues. With 3 bases clipped from V and 11 bases from J, the junction kept 4 bases outside the gene matches. The data originate from a study of blood T cell repertoires in COVID-19. The data were produced by immunoSEQ multiplex PCR, yet TCRdb's version contains in-frame clones alone and is incomplete. The table shows approximately 180,000 clones, with about 86% occurring only once.

The chain combines TRBV7-9 with TRBJ1-1; 9 positions match TRBD1. The sequenced sample was peripheral blood. This TCR was sampled from a woman in her sixties or seventies with COVID-19, enrolled during active disease. The CDR3 loop is CASSFGQGHAFF. The CDR3 nucleotides are TGTGCCAGCAGCTTTGGACAGGGGCACGCTTTCTTT.